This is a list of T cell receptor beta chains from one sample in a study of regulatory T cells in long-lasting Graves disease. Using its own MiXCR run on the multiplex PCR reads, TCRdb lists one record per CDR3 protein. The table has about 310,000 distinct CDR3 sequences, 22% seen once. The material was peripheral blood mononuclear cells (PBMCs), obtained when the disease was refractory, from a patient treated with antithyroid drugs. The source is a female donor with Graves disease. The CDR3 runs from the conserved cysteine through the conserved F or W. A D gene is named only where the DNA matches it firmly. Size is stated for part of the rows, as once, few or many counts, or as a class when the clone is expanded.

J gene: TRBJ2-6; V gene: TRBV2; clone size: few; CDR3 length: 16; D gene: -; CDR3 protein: CASSKEGDSGANVLTF; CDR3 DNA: TGTGCCAGCAGCAAGGAGGGAGACTCTGGGGCCAACGTCCTGACTTTC
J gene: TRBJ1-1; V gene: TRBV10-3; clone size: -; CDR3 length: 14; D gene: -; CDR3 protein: CAISEGPDNTEAFF; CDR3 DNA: TGTGCCATCAGTGAAGGCCCAGATAACACTGAAGCTTTCTTT
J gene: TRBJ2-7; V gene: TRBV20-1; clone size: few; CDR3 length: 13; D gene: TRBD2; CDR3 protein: CSSQTSGIYEQYF; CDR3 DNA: TGCAGTTCACAGACTAGCGGGATCTACGAGCAGTACTTC
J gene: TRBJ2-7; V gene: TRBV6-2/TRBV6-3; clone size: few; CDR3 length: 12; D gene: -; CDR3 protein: CASEGISYEQYF; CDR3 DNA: TGTGCCAGCGAGGGTATATCCTACGAGCAGTACTTC
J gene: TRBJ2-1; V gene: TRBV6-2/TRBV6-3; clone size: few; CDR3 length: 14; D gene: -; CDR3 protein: CASSYSSQGYEQFF; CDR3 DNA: TGTGCCAGCAGTTACTCGAGCCAGGGGTATGAGCAGTTCTTC
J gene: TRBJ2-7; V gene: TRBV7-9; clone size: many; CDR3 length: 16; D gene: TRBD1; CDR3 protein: CASSLAYGTAFYEQYF; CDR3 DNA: TGTGCCAGCAGCTTAGCGTACGGGACAGCCTTCTACGAGCAGTACTTC
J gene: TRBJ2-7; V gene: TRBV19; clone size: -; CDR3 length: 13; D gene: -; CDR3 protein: CASSLTEQDEQYF; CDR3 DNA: TGTGCCAGTAGTCTGACGGAGCAGGACGAGCAGTACTTC
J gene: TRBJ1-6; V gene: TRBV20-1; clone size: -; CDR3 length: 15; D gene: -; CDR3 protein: CSAPPWGTKNSPLHF; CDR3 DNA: TGCAGTGCCCCGCCCTGGGGGACGAAGAATTCACCCCTCCACTTT
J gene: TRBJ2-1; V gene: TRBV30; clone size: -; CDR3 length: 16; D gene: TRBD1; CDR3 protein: CAWSPTGGLGSNEQFF; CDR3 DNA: TGTGCCTGGAGTCCGACAGGGGGCTTAGGTAGCAATGAGCAGTTCTTC
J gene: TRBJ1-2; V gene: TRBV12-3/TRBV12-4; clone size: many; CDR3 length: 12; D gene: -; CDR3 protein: CASSLESSGYTF; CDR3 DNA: TGTGCCAGCAGTCTTGAGAGTTCCGGCTACACCTTC
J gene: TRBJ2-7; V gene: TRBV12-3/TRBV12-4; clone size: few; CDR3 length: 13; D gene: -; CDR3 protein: CATSDRPSAQQYF; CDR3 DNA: TGTGCCACCAGTGACCGGCCCTCCGCGCAGCAGTACTTC
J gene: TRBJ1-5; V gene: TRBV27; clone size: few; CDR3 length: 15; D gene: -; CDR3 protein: CASSPLGQSNQPQHF; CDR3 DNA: TGTGCCAGCAGTCCCCTGGGACAAAGCAATCAGCCCCAGCATTTT
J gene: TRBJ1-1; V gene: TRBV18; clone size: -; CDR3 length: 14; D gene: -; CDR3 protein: CASSPQEGNTEAFF; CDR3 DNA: TGTGCCAGCTCACCGCAGGAAGGGAACACTGAAGCTTTCTTT
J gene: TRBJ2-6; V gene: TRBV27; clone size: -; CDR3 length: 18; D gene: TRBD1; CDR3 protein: CASSPATGLLYGASVLTF; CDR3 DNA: TGTGCCAGCAGTCCCGCGACAGGGTTGTTGTACGGGGCCAGCGTCCTGACTTTC
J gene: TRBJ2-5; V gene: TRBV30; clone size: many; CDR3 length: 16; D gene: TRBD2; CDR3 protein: CAWSEGRTSGQETQYF; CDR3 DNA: TGTGCCTGGAGCGAAGGGCGGACTAGCGGGCAAGAGACCCAGTACTTC
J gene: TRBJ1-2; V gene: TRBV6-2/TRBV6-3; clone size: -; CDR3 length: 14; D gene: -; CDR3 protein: CASSSFEGSFGYTF; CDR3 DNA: TGTGCCAGCAGTTCGTTTGAGGGTTCGTTTGGCTACACCTTC
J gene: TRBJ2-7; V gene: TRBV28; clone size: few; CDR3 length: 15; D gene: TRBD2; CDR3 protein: CASSFPGGSIDEQYF; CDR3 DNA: TGTGCCAGCAGTTTCCCGGGCGGGAGTATCGACGAGCAGTACTTC
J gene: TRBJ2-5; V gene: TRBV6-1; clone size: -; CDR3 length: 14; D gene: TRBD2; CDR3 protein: CASSILAGEETQYF; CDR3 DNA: TGTGCCAGCAGTATCCTAGCGGGGGAAGAGACCCAGTACTTC
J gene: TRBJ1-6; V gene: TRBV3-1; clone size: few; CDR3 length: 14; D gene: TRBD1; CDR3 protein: CASRDRVGNSPLHF; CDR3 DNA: TGTGCCAGCCGGGACAGGGTGGGCAATTCACCCCTCCACTTT
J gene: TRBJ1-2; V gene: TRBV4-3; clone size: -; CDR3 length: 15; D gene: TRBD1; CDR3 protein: CASSHVRTGDYGYTF; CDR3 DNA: TGCGCCAGCAGCCACGTACGGACAGGCGACTATGGCTACACCTTC
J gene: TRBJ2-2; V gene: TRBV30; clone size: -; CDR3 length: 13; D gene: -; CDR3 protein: CAWNRGYTGELFF; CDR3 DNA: TGTGCCTGGAATCGGGGGTACACCGGGGAGCTGTTTTTT
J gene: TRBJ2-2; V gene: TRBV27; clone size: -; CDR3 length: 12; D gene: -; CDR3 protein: CASRVHTGELFF; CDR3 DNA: TGTGCCAGCAGGGTACATACCGGGGAGCTGTTTTTT
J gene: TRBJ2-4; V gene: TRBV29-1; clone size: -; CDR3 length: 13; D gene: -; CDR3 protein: CSVGGVAKNIQYF; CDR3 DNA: TGCAGCGTTGGAGGGGTAGCCAAAAACATTCAGTACTTC
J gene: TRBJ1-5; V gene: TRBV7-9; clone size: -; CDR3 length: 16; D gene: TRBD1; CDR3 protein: CASSLGTGDAVQPQHF; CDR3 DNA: TGTGCCAGCAGCTTAGGGACAGGGGATGCGGTTCAGCCCCAGCATTTT
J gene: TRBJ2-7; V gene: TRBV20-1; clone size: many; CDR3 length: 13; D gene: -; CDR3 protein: CSAVDQVSYEQYF; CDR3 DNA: TGCAGTGCTGTCGATCAGGTCTCCTACGAGCAGTACTTC
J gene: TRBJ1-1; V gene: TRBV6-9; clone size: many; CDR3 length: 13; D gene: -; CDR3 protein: CASSYLAGTEAFF; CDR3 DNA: TGTGCCAGCAGTTACCTGGCCGGAACTGAAGCTTTCTTT
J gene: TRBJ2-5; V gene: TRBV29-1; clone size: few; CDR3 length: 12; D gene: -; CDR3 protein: CSVESGLETQYF; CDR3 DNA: TGCAGCGTTGAATCTGGTTTGGAGACCCAGTACTTC
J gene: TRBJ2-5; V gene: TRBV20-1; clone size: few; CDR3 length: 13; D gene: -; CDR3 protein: CSASEGGQETQYF; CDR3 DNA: TGCAGTGCATCGGAAGGGGGCCAAGAGACCCAGTACTTC
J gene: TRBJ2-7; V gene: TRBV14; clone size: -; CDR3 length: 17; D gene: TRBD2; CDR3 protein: CASSQSPLAGATYEQYF; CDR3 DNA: TGTGCCAGCAGCCAAAGCCCCCTAGCGGGGGCGACCTACGAGCAGTACTTC
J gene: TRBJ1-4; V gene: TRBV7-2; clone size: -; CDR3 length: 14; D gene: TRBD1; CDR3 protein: CASSPDRRNEKLFF; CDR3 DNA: TGTGCCAGCAGCCCGGACAGGCGAAATGAAAAACTGTTTTTT
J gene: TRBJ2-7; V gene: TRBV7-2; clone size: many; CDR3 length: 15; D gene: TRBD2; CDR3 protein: CASSLVSGRANEQYF; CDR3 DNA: TGTGCCAGCAGCTTAGTTAGCGGGAGGGCCAACGAGCAGTACTTC
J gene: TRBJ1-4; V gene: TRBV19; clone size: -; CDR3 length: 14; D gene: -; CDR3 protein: CASTATGIGEKLFF; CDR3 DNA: TGTGCCAGTACCGCCACAGGGATTGGGGAAAAACTGTTTTTT
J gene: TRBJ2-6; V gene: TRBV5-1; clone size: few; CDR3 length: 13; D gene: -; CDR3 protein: CASSEPGANVLTF; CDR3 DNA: TGCGCCAGCTCCGAGCCTGGGGCCAACGTCCTGACTTTC
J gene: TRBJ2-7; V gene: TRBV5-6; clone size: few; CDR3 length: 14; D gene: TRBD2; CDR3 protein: CASRGLAGDYEQYF; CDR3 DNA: TGTGCCAGCAGAGGACTAGCGGGAGACTACGAGCAGTACTTC
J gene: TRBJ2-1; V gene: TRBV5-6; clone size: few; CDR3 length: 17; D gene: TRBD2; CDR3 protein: CASSSLAASGTYNEQFF; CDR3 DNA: TGTGCCAGCAGCTCCCTCGCTGCTAGCGGGACCTACAATGAGCAGTTCTTC
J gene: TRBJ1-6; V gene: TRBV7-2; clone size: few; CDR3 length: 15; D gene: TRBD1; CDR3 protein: CASSPSGTGLSLLHF; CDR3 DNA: TGTGCCAGCAGCCCCTCCGGGACAGGGCTCTCACTCCTCCACTTT
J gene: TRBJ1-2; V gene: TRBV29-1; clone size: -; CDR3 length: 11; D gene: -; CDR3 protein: CSVLDHYGYTF; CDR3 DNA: TGCAGCGTTCTGGACCATTATGGCTACACCTTC
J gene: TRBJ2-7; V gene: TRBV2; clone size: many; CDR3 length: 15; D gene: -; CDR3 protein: CASSDGTVLAYEQYF; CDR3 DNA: TGTGCCAGCAGTGATGGAACGGTTCTGGCCTACGAGCAGTACTTC
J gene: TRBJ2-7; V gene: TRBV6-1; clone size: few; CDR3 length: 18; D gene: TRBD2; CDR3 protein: CASSPIPRGGSKYDEQYF; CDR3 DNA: TGTGCCAGCAGTCCCATACCACGCGGGGGGAGTAAGTATGACGAGCAGTACTTC
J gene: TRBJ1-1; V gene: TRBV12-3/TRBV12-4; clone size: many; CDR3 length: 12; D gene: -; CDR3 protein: CASTIHNTEAFF; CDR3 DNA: TGTGCCAGCACCATACATAACACTGAAGCTTTCTTT
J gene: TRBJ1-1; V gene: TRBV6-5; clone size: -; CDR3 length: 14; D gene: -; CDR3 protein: CASSYLGGNTEAFF; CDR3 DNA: TGTGCCAGCAGTTACCTGGGCGGGAACACTGAAGCTTTCTTT
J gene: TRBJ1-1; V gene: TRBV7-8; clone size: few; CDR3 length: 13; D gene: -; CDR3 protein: CASSLREMAEAFF; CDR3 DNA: TGTGCCAGCAGCTTACGGGAAATGGCTGAAGCTTTCTTT
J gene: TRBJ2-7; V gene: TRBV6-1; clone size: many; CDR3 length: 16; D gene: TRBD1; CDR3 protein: CASSTREGQGLYEQYF; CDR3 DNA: TGTGCCAGCAGTACCCGCGAAGGACAGGGGCTCTACGAGCAGTACTTC
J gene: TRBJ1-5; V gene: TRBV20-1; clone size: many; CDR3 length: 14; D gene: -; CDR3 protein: CSARGGSSNQPQHF; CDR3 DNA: TGCAGTGCTCGAGGGGGATCTAGCAATCAGCCCCAGCATTTT
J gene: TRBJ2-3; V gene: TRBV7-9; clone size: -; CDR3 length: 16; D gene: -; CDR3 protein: CASSAWDPDIGGTQYF; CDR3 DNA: TGTGCCAGCAGCGCCTGGGACCCGGATATCGGGGGTACGCAGTATTTT